The 13 T cell receptor beta chains below all came from one sample that was sequenced in a study of T cell responses to AZD1222 COVID-19 vaccine. TCRdb keeps only in-frame clones here, not all; method: immunoSEQ multiplex PCR. The sample has 130,000 or so clones, around 92% seen once. The sequencing here drew on peripheral blood, taken 28 days after the second AZD1222 dose. Receptor source: an adult who received the AZD1222 COVID-19 vaccine.

This clone was observed a single time. The rearrangement joins TRBV14 to TRBJ2-3; D might be TRBD2 (6 bases). The germline V and J ends were trimmed by 0 bases and 4 bases, with 11 bases remaining between them. CDR1 and CDR2 (germline): SGHDN, FVKESK. The CDR3 spans 15 residues. CDR3 sequence reads: CASSQDMWEADTQYF. As DNA, the CDR3 is TGTGCCAGCAGCCAAGATATGTGGGAGGCAGATACGCAGTATTTT. Filled out from reference TRBV14 and TRBJ2-3, the complete variable domain reads EAGVTQFPSHSVIEKGQTVTLRCDPISGHDNLYWYRRVMGKEIKFLLHFVKESKQDESGMPNNRFLAERTGGTYSTLKVQPAELEDSGVYFCASSQDMWEADTQYFGPGTRLTVL.

The gene calls are TRBV10-2 and TRBJ2-5; 8 nucleotides match TRBD2. V gave up 8 bases and J gave up 1 base; unmatched junction bases: 12. The CDR3 runs 16 residues. Germline V gene lookup returns CDR1 WSHSY and CDR2 SAAADI. As DNA, the CDR3 is TGCGCCAGCCGAAGGGGCTATCTAGCGGGCCAAGAGACCCAGTACTTC. Protein product: CASRRGYLAGQETQYF.

The V call is TRBV13, the J call TRBJ1-2; perhaps TRBD1 as D (5 bases). Germline loops: CDR1 PRHDT, CDR2 FYEKMQ (reference sequence). The CDR3 extends over 12 amino acids. Trimming removed 4 bases at V and 6 bases at J, with 9 bases between. The CDR3 coding sequence is TGTGCCAGCAGCTACGGGACGAATGGCTACACCTTC. Its protein product is CASSYGTNGYTF.

The J gene is TRBJ1-5, the V gene TRBV28; 7 bases fit TRBD1. V lost 6 bases, J lost 2 bases, and 10 bases stayed unmatched. CDR3 length: 16 residues. The V gene's germline CDR1 is MDHEN and CDR2 SYDVKM. CDR3 loop: CASSWGGQDGNQPQHF. The DNA for the CDR3 is TGTGCCAGCAGCTGGGGCGGACAGGACGGCAATCAGCCCCAGCATTTT. The variable domain in full, completed from reference TRBV28 and TRBJ1-5, reads DVKVTQSSRYLVKRTGEKVFLECVQDMDHENMFWYRQDPGLGLRLIYFSYDVKMKEKGDIPEGYSVSREKKERFSLILESASTNQTSMYLCASSWGGQDGNQPQHFGDGTRLSIL.

The V gene is TRBV3-1 (or the pseudogene TRBV3-2), the J gene TRBJ1-6; perhaps TRBD1 as D (6 bases). Germline assignment: CDR1 LGHDT and CDR2 YNNKEL (reference sequence). V lost 1 base and J 7 bases, leaving 11 bases between the germline ends. The CDR3 has 15 residues. The CDR3 here is CASSQGGGLNSPLHF. The CDR3 DNA follows: TGTGCCAGCAGCCAAGGTGGGGGGCTCAATTCACCCCTCCACTTT.

In this sample, this clone turned up once. The chain uses TRBV6-5 and TRBJ1-2; D perhaps matches TRBD1 (6 bases). The germline V gene encodes CDR1 MNHEY and CDR2 SVGAGI. V dropped 2 bases and J dropped 7 bases, with 14 bases sitting between them. This CDR3 is built from 14 residues. This CDR3 is CASSYPWGAGGYTF. The CDR3 DNA reads TGTGCCAGCAGTTACCCTTGGGGGGCAGGTGGCTACACCTTC.

The chain couples TRBV19 to TRBJ1-5; D is unresolved. CDR1 LNHDA and CDR2 SQIVND come from the germline V gene (reference sequence). The CDR3 sequence is 15 residues long. Trimming shortened V by 0 bases and J by 1 base, and 7 bases separated the two germline ends. CDR3 in DNA: TGTGCCAGTAGTATAGATATGTCCAGCAATCAGCCCCAGCATTTT. As protein: CASSIDMSSNQPQHF. Supplemented by reference TRBV19 and TRBJ1-5, the full variable domain reads DGGITQSPKYLFRKEGQNVTLSCEQNLNHDAMYWYRQDPGQGLRLIYYSQIVNDFQKGDIAEGYSVSREKKESFPLTVTSAQKNPTAFYLCASSIDMSSNQPQHFGDGTRLSIL.

This chain uses TRBV29-1 with TRBJ1-1; D is perhaps TRBD1 (5 bases). CDR3 length: 12 residues. Trimming stripped 8 bases from V and 4 bases from J, with 14 bases between. From germline, CDR1 is SQVTM and CDR2 ANQGSEA. This chain's CDR3 is CSLVDGGTEAFF. Here the CDR3 DNA reads TGCAGCCTCGTGGACGGGGGCACTGAAGCTTTCTTT.

V and J are TRBV6-5 and TRBJ1-2; TRBD1 agrees at 12 bases. This CDR3 has 14 amino acids. Per the germline V gene, CDR1 is MNHEY and CDR2 is SVGAGI. With 6 bases clipped from V and 6 bases from J, the junction kept 5 bases outside the gene matches. DNA for the CDR3: TGTGCCAGCAGCCGCGGGACAGGGGGCGATGGCTACACCTTC. Translated: CASSRGTGGDGYTF.

The rearrangement links TRBV3-1 (or the pseudogene TRBV3-2) to TRBJ2-5, with 11 bases matching TRBD2. This CDR3 has 14 residues. The germline gives CDR1 LGHDT, CDR2 YNNKEL (reference sequence). The V segment lost 11 bases and the J segment 5 bases; nucleotides outside the gene matches: 10. The CDR3, as DNA: TGTGCCTCTGGGACTAGCGGAGTGGTGGAGACCCAGTACTTC. It encodes CASGTSGVVETQYF.

This sequence joins TRBV3-1 (or the pseudogene TRBV3-2) and TRBJ2-5; TRBD2 matches at 13 bases. The CDR3 loop spans 16 amino acids. V shed 3 bases, J shed 4 bases, and the junction held 5 bases outside the gene matches. Germline CDR1 LGHDT, CDR2 YNNKEL (reference sequence). As DNA, the CDR3 is TGTGCCAGCAGCCATAGGACTAGCGGGGGTGGAGAGACCCAGTACTTC. It translates to CASSHRTSGGGETQYF.

This clone was observed a single time. The chain couples TRBV2 to TRBJ1-1, with TRBD1 matching 11 bases. The germline gives CDR1 SNHLY, CDR2 FYNNEI. CDR3 length equals 15 residues. Trimming took 6 bases from V and 4 from J; bases not matched to a gene: 7. CDR3 nucleotides: TGTGCCAGCAGGGACAGGGGGCTTATAGGCACTGAAGCTTTCTTT. Amino acid sequence: CASRDRGLIGTEAFF.

The rearrangement uses TRBV7-9 and TRBJ1-4; 7 bases line up with TRBD1. V dropped 4 bases and J dropped 1; count of bases not matched to a gene: 0. The CDR3 loop spans 14 amino acids. Per the germline V gene, CDR1 is SEHNR and CDR2 is FQNEAQ (reference sequence). The CDR3 is CASSWTGTNEKLFF. The CDR3 DNA is TGTGCCAGCAGCTGGACAGGAACTAATGAAAAACTGTTTTTT.